This T cell receptor (beta chain) comes out of a study of beta chain features in type 1 diabetes listed by TCRdb under 2018. Context from the whole study: Mean age, gender distribution, total cell number and subset yield did not differ between patients and healthy donors. Across all samples, about 110 million sorted cells were examined, and cell number per subset correlated strongly with RNA yield. In the study, recently diagnosed type 1 diabetes patients and matched healthy donors were compared on the TCRB repertoires of their sorted circulating CD4+ T cell subsets. Regulatory and stem cell-like memory subsets were isolated from only 8 patients and about eight healthy donors, whereas naive and central memory subsets came from all 30 or so donors. Overall results and qualifications from the work: PCR may preferentially amplify shorter templates, but because patient and control samples were amplified and corrected together, any resulting skew would affect both groups equally. In all four CD4+ subsets, TCRB CDR3 length was moderately but significantly shorter in type 1 diabetes patients. Because cDNA rather than genomic DNA was sequenced, highly expressing activated cells could have been over-represented, although no difference in activation and CD3 levels was found between groups. Only small numbers of individuals were included in the HLA sub-analyses, which left unresolved whether HLA type had any influence on TCRB rearrangement. Naive, central memory and regulatory TCRB repertoires appeared to be more similar among patients than among healthy donors. Fewer insertions and more nucleotide deletions at VDJ recombination sites were observed in patients with type 1 diabetes, implying thymic rearrangement abnormalities.

Each donor gave one peripheral blood draw, averaging roughly 120 mL, which was collected into heparinised tubes. A BD FACSAria II and a panel including CD45RO, CCR7, CD25, CD127, CD95 and CD27 were used to sort naive, central memory, regulatory and stem cell-like memory CD4+ T cells. Every sorted population had a purity above 98%. Right away, PBMCs were isolated by Lymphoprep density gradient centrifugation and were stained directly, with no culture step. So that batch effects would be minimized, each experiment stained and sorted samples in pairs, pairing one healthy donor with one patient. The High Capacity cDNA Reverse Transcription Kit was used to reverse transcribe all of the isolated RNA, meaning that expressed TCRB transcripts were what got sequenced. Deep immunoSEQ sequencing was applied to naive, central memory and regulatory T cell samples, giving an average of about 3.57 million total reads per sample. Sorted cells were lysed in RLT buffer, and RNA was extracted using DNase-treated RNeasy Micro or Mini kits according to cell number. Each cell subset was processed on its own to prevent cross-contamination, while patient and healthy donor samples were processed together. The immunoSEQ multiplex PCR was used to amplify TCRB sequences from cDNA, yielding 87-bp fragments that span the CDR3 region. Sequencing of the amplicons was performed on the Illumina HiSeq platform. On the study's bioinformatics: Synthetic template baselines were used to correct PCR bias computationally, reads within Hamming distance 2 were collapsed together, and singletons that could not be merged were discarded. Reads were aligned against IMGT so that V, D and J genes, CDR3 length and insertions or deletions at six rearrangement sites could be assigned. Within each subset, clonotype counts were normalized to sorted cell number, and only after that were true diversity and Gini coefficients computed with the tcR R package. The overlap coefficient, calculated on TCRB nucleotide sequences, was used to measure repertoire sharing. Out-of-frame TCRB sequences from naive cells were analyzed to stand in for the pre-selection repertoire. TCRdb took over this immuneACCESS table, retaining in-frame rearrangements with V and J assigned. Such tables are incomplete; in checked studies, under half of the missing clones stem from an unresolved V gene, and the remainder is unexplained. V, J and clone size reflect that table, while D and trimming were determined from the DNA. This sample gives about 470,000 clones in total; about 29% of them show up just once. The top ten constitute more than 0.055% of the sample.

Remarks on this clone: No cognate antigen has been identified for it. Base qualities are missing; no much larger clone stands one base away.

Sequencing was done on a sample of naive CD4+ T cells from blood. Explained via the paper, the cell subset or site label denotes: true naive CD4+ T cells. This receptor was obtained from a man younger than 35 in good health.

The DNA sequence reads TGTGCCAGCAGCTTAGGACAGGGGAGAGGCTATGGCTACACCTTC. Translated, this is CASSLGQGRGYGYTF. Here the chain combines TRBV7-9 and TRBJ1-2, and 8 junction bases match TRBD1. At the junction V is shortened by 1 base and J by 4 bases; bases outside the gene matches: 5. Measured from the cysteine to the phenylalanine, the CDR3 is 15 residues long. Kept here is only the CDR3 DNA, which spans 45 bases and is read in frame from base 1. Per the germline V gene (reference sequence), SEHNR is the CDR1 and FQNEAQ is the CDR2.